These T cell receptor beta chains were read from a single sample in a study of blood T cell repertoires in COVID-19. Sequencing was performed with immunoSEQ multiplex PCR; in TCRdb, only in-frame clones are kept and a portion is missing. The sample lists roughly 290,000 clones, over 75% occurring once. Material: peripheral blood. Receptor source: an older woman with acute or convalescent COVID-19. Each CDR3 is given with its conserved first and last residue. Each record gives: V gene, CDR3 length, J gene, D gene, clone size, CDR3 protein, CDR3 DNA. The D gene is left open where the match is weak. Some rows mark clone size as missing; the rest say once, few, many or name a class of expanded clone.

V: TRBV25-1
length: 14
J: TRBJ1-2
D: -
size: -
CDR3: CASSPMGTSYGYTF
DNA: TGTGCCAGCAGCCCCATGGGGACATCCTATGGCTACACCTTC

V: TRBV9
length: 16
J: TRBJ2-1
D: TRBD2
size: -
CDR3: CASSLSGLVGYNEQFF
DNA: TGTGCCAGCAGCTTATCCGGACTAGTCGGTTACAATGAGCAGTTCTTC

V: TRBV29-1
length: 11
J: TRBJ1-1
D: -
size: -
CDR3: CSVVRGGSAFF
DNA: TGCAGCGTCGTAAGAGGAGGGTCCGCTTTCTTT

V: TRBV5-1
length: 16
J: TRBJ2-6
D: -
size: -
CDR3: CASSEGLTAGANVLTF
DNA: TGCGCCAGCAGCGAGGGACTTACCGCTGGGGCCAACGTCCTGACTTTC

V: TRBV12-3/TRBV12-4
length: 12
J: TRBJ2-7
D: TRBD1
size: -
CDR3: CASSRTGYEQYF
DNA: TGTGCCAGCAGCAGGACAGGGTACGAGCAGTACTTC

V: TRBV29-1
length: 14
J: TRBJ2-7
D: TRBD2
size: -
CDR3: CSVDGLAGNYEQYF
DNA: TGCAGCGTTGATGGCCTAGCGGGGAACTACGAGCAGTACTTC

V: TRBV2
length: 14
J: TRBJ2-2
D: -
size: -
CDR3: CASSTPANTGELFF
DNA: TGTGCCAGCAGCACACCAGCGAACACCGGGGAGCTGTTTTTT

V: TRBV6-5
length: 13
J: TRBJ1-1
D: -
size: -
CDR3: CASSLRRVTEAFF
DNA: TGTGCCAGCAGCTTGCGACGGGTTACTGAAGCTTTCTTT

V: TRBV18
length: 13
J: TRBJ1-6
D: -
size: few
CDR3: CASSRATNSPLHF
DNA: TGTGCCAGCTCCCGAGCAACTAATTCACCCCTCCACTTT

V: TRBV4-3
length: 15
J: TRBJ2-7
D: TRBD2
size: -
CDR3: CASSQEGTSSYEQYF
DNA: TGCGCCAGCAGCCAAGAGGGGACTAGCTCCTACGAGCAGTACTTC

V: TRBV6-2/TRBV6-3
length: 16
J: TRBJ2-3
D: TRBD2
size: -
CDR3: CASSSRAAGGRDTQYF
DNA: TGTGCCAGCAGTTCCCGGGCCGCGGGGGGGCGAGATACGCAGTATTTT

V: TRBV6-1
length: 15
J: TRBJ1-4
D: -
size: once
CDR3: CASSERLPGNEKLFF
DNA: TGTGCCAGCAGTGAAAGACTACCAGGAAATGAAAAACTGTTTTTT

V: TRBV5-5
length: 14
J: TRBJ2-1
D: TRBD2
size: -
CDR3: CASSPGLADNEQFF
DNA: TGTGCCAGCAGCCCGGGACTAGCGGACAATGAGCAGTTCTTC

V: TRBV24-1
length: 17
J: TRBJ2-5
D: TRBD1
size: -
CDR3: CATSDWDPQGAQETQYF
DNA: TGTGCCACCAGTGATTGGGACCCTCAGGGGGCCCAAGAGACCCAGTACTTC

V: TRBV6-2/TRBV6-3
length: 15
J: TRBJ2-5
D: -
size: once
CDR3: CASSYPPGTQETQYF
DNA: TGTGCCAGCAGTTACCCCCCCGGGACACAAGAGACCCAGTACTTC

V: TRBV5-1
length: 14
J: TRBJ2-1
D: -
size: -
CDR3: CASSLGARDNEQFF
DNA: TGCGCCAGCAGCTTGGGAGCCAGGGACAATGAGCAGTTCTTC

V: TRBV5-3
length: 13
J: TRBJ1-1
D: -
size: -
CDR3: CARSLGRGTEAFF
DNA: TGTGCCAGAAGCTTGGGGCGGGGGACTGAAGCTTTCTTT

V: TRBV28
length: 14
J: TRBJ1-5
D: TRBD1
size: -
CDR3: CASSRGQGHQPQHF
DNA: TGTGCCAGCAGCCGAGGACAGGGGCATCAGCCCCAGCATTTT

V: TRBV7-9
length: 13
J: TRBJ1-2
D: -
size: -
CDR3: CASSFRDTRGYTF
DNA: TGTGCCAGCAGCTTCCGGGACACTCGTGGCTACACCTTC

V: TRBV7-2
length: 15
J: TRBJ2-3
D: -
size: once
CDR3: CASSNSGPYADTQYF
DNA: TGTGCCAGCAGCAATAGCGGCCCCTACGCAGATACGCAGTATTTT

V: TRBV2
length: 14
J: TRBJ1-3
D: -
size: -
CDR3: CASLRRSSGNTIYF
DNA: TGTGCCAGTCTCCGACGGAGCTCTGGAAACACCATATATTTT

V: TRBV11-3
length: 16
J: TRBJ2-3
D: TRBD2
size: -
CDR3: CASSPGLAGGPDTQYF
DNA: TGTGCCAGCAGCCCGGGGCTAGCGGGAGGGCCCGATACGCAGTATTTT

V: TRBV4-1
length: 16
J: TRBJ1-2
D: -
size: -
CDR3: CASSPTTTGLNYGYTF
DNA: TGCGCCAGCAGCCCAACCACGACAGGCTTAAACTATGGCTACACCTTC

V: TRBV25-1
length: 12
J: TRBJ2-7
D: TRBD2
size: -
CDR3: CATGRGSYEQYF
DNA: TGTGCCACCGGGCGGGGGTCCTACGAGCAGTACTTC

V: TRBV11-2
length: 13
J: TRBJ1-1
D: TRBD1
size: -
CDR3: CASSPQGVTEAFF
DNA: TGTGCCAGCAGCCCACAGGGGGTCACTGAAGCTTTCTTT

V: TRBV5-4
length: 13
J: TRBJ2-5
D: -
size: -
CDR3: CASSYPGRETQYF
DNA: TGTGCCAGCAGCTACCCGGGGAGGGAGACCCAGTACTTC

V: TRBV5-1
length: 13
J: TRBJ2-5
D: -
size: -
CDR3: CASSKDSKETQYF
DNA: TGCGCCAGCAGCAAAGACAGTAAAGAGACCCAGTACTTC

V: TRBV24-1
length: 16
J: TRBJ2-1
D: TRBD1
size: -
CDR3: CATSDPTGGAYNEQFF
DNA: TGTGCCACCAGTGACCCGACAGGGGGCGCCTACAATGAGCAGTTCTTC

V: TRBV7-3
length: 18
J: TRBJ2-1
D: TRBD2
size: -
CDR3: CASSLTAGTSGGFGEQFF
DNA: TGTGCCAGCAGCTTAACTGCCGGGACTAGCGGGGGATTTGGTGAGCAGTTCTTC

V: TRBV19
length: 14
J: TRBJ1-6
D: TRBD1
size: -
CDR3: CASSTGQTNSPLHF
DNA: TGTGCCAGTAGTACGGGACAGACTAATTCACCCCTCCACTTT

V: TRBV30
length: 12
J: TRBJ1-2
D: -
size: -
CDR3: CAWSLGGDGYTF
DNA: TGTGCCTGGAGCCTCGGAGGAGATGGCTACACCTTC

V: TRBV9
length: 14
J: TRBJ2-5
D: -
size: -
CDR3: CASSVVGRAETQYF
DNA: TGTGCCAGCAGCGTAGTTGGGAGAGCAGAGACCCAGTACTTC

V: TRBV3-1/TRBV3-2
length: 16
J: TRBJ2-7
D: -
size: -
CDR3: CASSEITRVLLNEQYF
DNA: TGTGCCAGCAGCGAAATCACCAGGGTCCTTTTGAACGAGCAGTACTTC

V: TRBV7-9
length: 15
J: TRBJ2-7
D: TRBD1
size: -
CDR3: CASSLADRTSYEQYF
DNA: TGTGCCAGCAGCTTAGCGGACAGGACTTCCTACGAGCAGTACTTC

V: TRBV6-2/TRBV6-3
length: 16
J: TRBJ2-3
D: -
size: -
CDR3: CASSFETSRLSDTQYF
DNA: TGTGCCAGCAGTTTCGAGACATCCCGTCTGTCAGATACGCAGTATTTT

V: TRBV24-1
length: 15
J: TRBJ1-2
D: TRBD1
size: -
CDR3: CATSDSPDRGDGYTF
DNA: TGTGCCACCAGTGATTCCCCGGACAGGGGGGACGGCTACACCTTC

V: TRBV3-1/TRBV3-2
length: 12
J: TRBJ2-3
D: -
size: -
CDR3: CASSALGDTQYF
DNA: TGTGCCAGCAGCGCACTAGGAGATACGCAGTATTTT

V: TRBV6-1
length: 15
J: TRBJ1-4
D: -
size: -
CDR3: CASSLRGGAIEKLFF
DNA: TGTGCCAGCAGCTTGAGGGGGGGGGCGATAGAAAAACTGTTTTTT

V: TRBV19
length: 12
J: TRBJ1-2
D: TRBD1
size: once
CDR3: CASSRTGFGYTF
DNA: TGTGCCAGTAGTCGGACAGGTTTCGGCTACACCTTC

V: TRBV6-2/TRBV6-3
length: 15
J: TRBJ2-1
D: TRBD1
size: once
CDR3: CASSPTGGSNNEQFF
DNA: TGTGCCAGCAGCCCTACAGGGGGGTCGAACAATGAGCAGTTCTTC

V: TRBV9
length: 15
J: TRBJ2-7
D: TRBD2
size: once
CDR3: CASSFGTSGSYEQYF
DNA: TGTGCCAGCAGCTTCGGGACTAGCGGCTCCTACGAGCAGTACTTC

V: TRBV6-5
length: 14
J: TRBJ1-1
D: -
size: -
CDR3: CASSYLPQGTEAFF
DNA: TGTGCCAGCAGTTACCTCCCGCAGGGTACTGAAGCTTTCTTT

V: TRBV9
length: 16
J: TRBJ1-2
D: TRBD1
size: -
CDR3: CASSGEGTGFDYGYTF
DNA: TGTGCCAGCAGCGGTGAGGGGACAGGGTTCGACTATGGCTACACCTTC

V: TRBV9
length: 16
J: TRBJ1-6
D: -
size: once
CDR3: CASSANSGFYNSPLHF
DNA: TGTGCCAGCAGCGCGAACTCCGGGTTTTATAATTCACCCCTCCACTTT

V: TRBV5-1
length: 15
J: TRBJ2-5
D: TRBD2
size: -
CDR3: CASSLTAGVQETQYF
DNA: TGCGCCAGCAGCTTGACAGCGGGGGTACAGGAGACCCAGTACTTC

V: TRBV5-1
length: 14
J: TRBJ1-2
D: TRBD1
size: -
CDR3: CASSAGQGGLGYTF
DNA: TGCGCCAGCAGCGCGGGACAGGGGGGTCTTGGCTACACCTTC

V: TRBV15
length: 15
J: TRBJ2-5
D: -
size: -
CDR3: CATSRVTSPAETQYF
DNA: TGTGCCACCAGCAGAGTAACTAGTCCAGCGGAGACCCAGTACTTC

V: TRBV4-2
length: 18
J: TRBJ2-3
D: TRBD2
size: -
CDR3: CASSQQKWTSGRTDTQYF
DNA: TGTGCCAGCAGCCAGCAGAAGTGGACTAGCGGGAGAACAGATACGCAGTATTTT

V: TRBV24-1
length: 14
J: TRBJ2-1
D: TRBD1
size: -
CDR3: CATSERQGANEQFF
DNA: TGTGCCACCAGCGAGAGACAGGGGGCAAATGAGCAGTTCTTC